The 31 T cell receptor beta chains below come from one sample, sequenced in a study of blood T cell repertoires in COVID-19. The method was immunoSEQ multiplex PCR; TCRdb's version includes in-frame clones alone and lacks a portion of them. Among hundreds of thousands of clones listed, roughly nine tenths were seen once. Material for sequencing was peripheral blood. These receptor sequences come from a woman aged 18-35 years who had recovered from COVID-19.

The chain carries TRBV4-3 and TRBJ2-1, with 14 nucleotides matching TRBD2. There are 17 residues in the CDR3. V dropped 1 base and J dropped 6; count of bases not matched to a gene: 5. Looked up from germline, CDR1 is LGHNA and CDR2 is YSLEER. The CDR3 loop reads CASSQGRGLAGGNEQFF. In DNA form, the CDR3 reads TGCGCCAGCAGCCAAGGCAGAGGACTAGCGGGAGGCAATGAGCAGTTCTTC.

The V gene is TRBV6-5, the J gene TRBJ2-7; the D is unclear. This CDR3 has 13 residues. Germline V gives CDR1 MNHEY, CDR2 SVGAGI. V gave up 4 bases and J gave up 2 bases, with 9 bases separating them. The CDR3 DNA reads TGTGCCAGCAGTTTCCCCGGTACCTACGAGCAGTACTTC. This gives the protein CASSFPGTYEQYF.

This clone occurred a few times. The rearrangement uses TRBV30 and TRBJ1-1; D perhaps matches TRBD1 (6 bases). Trimming left V 4 bases short and J 1 base short, with 13 bases between. The CDR3 is 14 amino acids. The V gene's germline CDR1 is GTSNPN and CDR2 SVGIG (reference sequence). CDR3 nucleotide sequence: TGTGCCTGGAACCCCGACAGGCCGAACACTGAAGCTTTCTTT. This translates into CAWNPDRPNTEAFF. The entire variable domain, with the rest obtained from reference TRBV30 and TRBJ1-1, is as follows: SQTIHQWPATLVQPVGSPLSLECTVEGTSNPNLYWYRQAAGRGLQLLFYSVGIGQISSEVPQNLSASRPQDRQFILSSKKLLLSDSGFYLCAWNPDRPNTEAFFGQGTRLTVV.

Written as DNA, the CDR3 is TGTGCCAGCAGCGCCCGCCGGGACGGGAGCTCCTATAATTCACCCCTCCACTTT. The encoded protein is CASSARRDGSSYNSPLHF. The chain employs TRBV7-2 and TRBJ1-6, with D perhaps matching TRBD1 (5 bases). Germline CDR1 and CDR2: SGHTA and FQGNSA. Trimming removed 5 bases at V and 0 bases at J, with 17 bases between. The CDR3 sequence is 18 residues long. Full variable domain (remainder filled in from reference TRBV7-2 and TRBJ1-6): GAGVSQSPSNKVTEKGKDVELRCDPISGHTALYWYRQSLGQGLEFLIYFQGNSAPDKSGLPSDRFSAERTGGSVSTLTIQRTQQEDSAVYLCASSARRDGSSYNSPLHFGNGTRLTVT.

This clone was detected once. The genes are TRBV19 and TRBJ2-7, with a possible D match to TRBD1 (5 bases). With 3 bases removed from V and 5 bases from J, the gap between germline ends came to 8 bases. Germline CDR1 is LNHDA and CDR2 is SQIVND (reference sequence). The CDR3 is 12 amino acids. This CDR3 reads CASSIFRDEQYF. The DNA of the CDR3 is TGTGCCAGTAGTATTTTCAGGGACGAGCAGTACTTC.

The V and J genes are TRBV10-1 and TRBJ1-4; the D gene is possibly TRBD1 (5 bases). The CDR3 runs 13 residues. V was cut by 2 bases and J by 4 bases, with 5 bases left in between. Germline CDR1 is WNHNN and CDR2 is SYGVQD (reference sequence). CDR3 coding DNA: TGCGCCAGCAGTGAGGACAGTAATGAAAAACTGTTTTTT. It yields the protein CASSEDSNEKLFF.

This chain links TRBV4-1 with TRBJ2-1, with unresolved D. This CDR3 contains 12 residues. The V gene lost 4 bases and the J gene lost 1 base, with 2 bases spanning the gap. The germline gives CDR1 MGHRA, CDR2 YSYEKL. For the CDR3, the DNA is TGCGCCAGCAGCCCGTCCTACAATGAGCAGTTCTTC. This encodes CASSPSYNEQFF.

The chain couples TRBV25-1 to TRBJ2-7, with a tentative D call TRBD2 (6 bases). The CDR3 is 15 residues long. Trimming stripped 4 bases from V and 1 base from J, with 14 bases between. CDR1 and CDR2 (germline): MGHDK, SYGVNS. The CDR3 nucleotides are TGTGCCAGCAGTGGGGGGGTAACGCCTTCCTACGAGCAGTACTTC. Its translation: CASSGGVTPSYEQYF.

This clone showed up just once. This chain links TRBV2 with TRBJ1-5; weak D call: TRBD1 (6 bases). The CDR3 has 14 amino acids. Germline V gives CDR1 SNHLY, CDR2 FYNNEI. With 5 bases removed from V and 1 base from J, the gap between germline ends came to 9 bases. The CDR3 region has the DNA TGTGCCAGCAGTTTTCAGGGGAGCAATCAGCCCCAGCATTTT. Translated, it gives CASSFQGSNQPQHF.

The rearrangement joins TRBV5-4 to TRBJ1-3; the D gene is possibly TRBD1 (5 bases). V was trimmed by 2 bases and J by 2 bases, leaving 8 bases between them. In germline, CDR1 is SGHNT, CDR2 YYREEE (reference sequence). The length of the CDR3 is 14 residues. The CDR3 nucleotides are TGTGCCAGCAGCTTACGGGGGGCTGGAAACACCATATATTTT. This gives the protein CASSLRGAGNTIYF.

A few counts support this clone. The V call is TRBV27, the J call TRBJ1-1, with TRBD1 identical over 10 bases. This CDR3 region has 16 residues. V was pared by 5 bases and J by 4 bases, with 10 bases of the junction left unmatched. Germline loops: CDR1 MNHEY, CDR2 SMNVEV (reference sequence). In DNA form, the CDR3 reads TGTGCCAGCAGTCCAGGACAGGGGGAAAAGGGCACTGAAGCTTTCTTT. Translation: CASSPGQGEKGTEAFF.

J is TRBJ1-1 and V is TRBV5-6, with D possibly TRBD1 on 5 matching bases. The germline V gene has CDR1 SGHDT and CDR2 YYEEEE. CDR3 length: 12 residues. V was trimmed by 6 bases and J by 5 bases, leaving 11 bases between them. The CDR3 region is CASNYGGTEAFF. The CDR3 bases are TGTGCCAGCAACTATGGGGGGACTGAAGCTTTCTTT. Drawing the rest from reference TRBV5-6 and TRBJ1-1, the complete variable domain is DAGVTQSPTHLIKTRGQQVTLRCSPKSGHDTVSWYQQALGQGPQFIFQYYEEEERQRGNFPDRFSGHQFPNYSSELNVNALLLGDSALYLCASNYGGTEAFFGQGTRLTVV.

V usage is TRBV6-2 or TRBV6-3 and J usage is TRBJ1-2, with 7 nucleotides matching TRBD1. The ends lost 5 bases at V and 0 bases at J; junction bases unmatched: 9. The germline V gene has CDR1 MNHEY and CDR2 SVGEGT. This CDR3 region has 16 residues. The CDR3 DNA sequence: TGTGCCAGCAGTCCCAGGACAGGACATACTAACTATGGCTACACCTTC. It encodes CASSPRTGHTNYGYTF.

The rearrangement links TRBV9 to TRBJ1-6; 9 bases fit TRBD1. This CDR3 has 18 amino acids. Looked up from germline, CDR1 is SGDLS and CDR2 is YYNGEE. V dropped 0 bases and J dropped 2; count of bases not matched to a gene: 6. The CDR3 protein is CASSVEARQGAYNSPLHF. The CDR3 nucleotides are TGTGCCAGCAGCGTAGAAGCTCGACAGGGGGCCTATAATTCACCCCTCCACTTT.

V is TRBV7-9 and J is TRBJ1-2, with TRBD1 identical over 7 bases. This CDR3 spans 14 amino acids. The germline V gene has CDR1 SEHNR and CDR2 FQNEAQ (reference sequence). After removal of 1 base from V and 5 bases from J, the junction contained 4 bases not matched to a gene. The CDR3 spells CASSLDTQGYGYTF. As DNA, the CDR3 is TGTGCCAGCAGCTTAGACACACAGGGGTATGGCTACACCTTC.

The J gene is TRBJ2-1, the V gene TRBV14; 11 bases are shared with TRBD2. The length of the CDR3 is 16 residues. Germline trimming cut 4 bases from V and 4 bases from J; bases unmatched to any gene: 6. The germline V gene has CDR1 SGHDN and CDR2 FVKESK. CDR3 amino acids: CASSPVLAGVYNEQFF. CDR3 in DNA: TGTGCCAGCAGCCCAGTACTAGCGGGAGTATACAATGAGCAGTTCTTC.

As to this clone: This may be a read error, as it is one base from a much larger clone. Other DNA sequences in the same sample also yield this CDR3. The CDR3 nucleotides read TGCAGTGCTAGGCGGGATACGCAGTATTTT. Its translation: CSARRDTQYF. The gene calls are TRBV20-1 and TRBJ2-3; D remains unclear. V was pared by 3 bases and J by 6 bases, with 4 bases between. Germline V gives CDR1 DFQATT, CDR2 SNEGSKA (reference sequence). This CDR3 comprises 10 residues.

V usage is TRBV5-1 and J usage is TRBJ2-1; possible D gene TRBD1, 6 bases. Trimming stripped 5 bases from V and 9 bases from J, with 15 bases between. CDR3 length: 13 amino acids. In germline, CDR1 is SGHRS, CDR2 YFSETQ. The chain's CDR3 is CASRKQGEGEQFF. CDR3 bases: TGCGCCAGCAGAAAACAGGGTGAGGGTGAGCAGTTCTTC.

The genes are TRBV19 and TRBJ2-6; the D is unclear. CDR1 is LNHDA and CDR2 is SQIVND in the germline V gene (reference sequence). The ends were cut back, 5 bases at V and 2 bases at J, with 4 bases in the middle. There are 13 residues in the CDR3. CDR3 DNA: TGTGCCAGTAGTTATACTGGGGCCAACGTCCTGACTTTC. It specifies CASSYTGANVLTF.

The chain uses TRBV27 and TRBJ1-1, with 9 bases matching TRBD1. Trimming at V came to 3 bases and at J to 0 bases, leaving 5 bases not matched to a gene. The CDR3 spans 16 residues. Germline-derived CDR1 and CDR2 are MNHEY and SMNVEV (reference sequence). CDR3 DNA sequence: TGTGCCAGCAGTTTGGGGACAGGGATCATGAACACTGAAGCTTTCTTT. Residues: CASSLGTGIMNTEAFF.

The rearrangement links TRBV7-6 to TRBJ2-7, with D possibly matching TRBD2 (5 bases). Germline V lookup: CDR1 SGHVS, CDR2 FNYEAQ. The CDR3 consists of 14 residues. The ends were cut back, 4 bases at V and 7 bases at J, with 17 bases in the middle. The CDR3 loop reads CASSSLAPSGEQYF. CDR3 nucleotides: TGTGCCAGCAGCTCCCTAGCTCCCTCGGGTGAGCAGTACTTC.

The chain links TRBV30 to TRBJ2-7, with 9 positions matching TRBD2. CDR1 is GTSNPN, CDR2 SVGIG, per germline (reference sequence). Losses at the gene ends were 2 bases for V and 5 bases for J; bases not matched to a gene: 4. The CDR3 extends over 13 amino acids. This CDR3 is CAWSWREGDEQYF. The DNA of the CDR3 is TGTGCCTGGAGTTGGCGGGAGGGAGACGAGCAGTACTTC. The variable domain in full, completed from reference TRBV30 and TRBJ2-7, reads SQTIHQWPATLVQPVGSPLSLECTVEGTSNPNLYWYRQAAGRGLQLLFYSVGIGQISSEVPQNLSASRPQDRQFILSSKKLLLSDSGFYLCAWSWREGDEQYFGPGTRLTVT.

This clone was recorded once. This chain uses TRBV5-1 with TRBJ2-1, with 9 bases that match TRBD2. The CDR3 runs 14 residues. With 7 bases clipped from V and 5 bases from J, the junction kept 7 bases outside the gene matches. The germline gives CDR1 SGHRS, CDR2 YFSETQ. The CDR3 protein is CASAQTSGNNEQFF. CDR3 DNA sequence: TGCGCCAGCGCCCAGACTAGCGGAAACAATGAGCAGTTCTTC.

This clone was seen once. In DNA, the CDR3 is TGTGCCAGCAGCGTAGACGGTCTCACCCACTATGGCTACACCTTC. This sequence encodes CASSVDGLTHYGYTF. The V call is TRBV9, the J call TRBJ1-2, with D hard to call. The V and J ends lost 0 bases and 3 bases respectively, with 12 bases between them. From germline, CDR1 is SGDLS and CDR2 YYNGEE. The CDR3 spans 15 residues.

V and J are TRBV24-1 and TRBJ2-3; the D is unclear. Germline loops: CDR1 KGHDR, CDR2 SFDVKD. CDR3 length equals 13 residues. The V end was cut by 4 bases, the J end by 5 bases, with 9 bases between. CDR3 sequence: CATSEGRRDTQYF. CDR3 DNA: TGTGCCACCAGTGAAGGCCGGAGAGATACGCAGTATTTT.

This clone appeared a single time. The chain recombines TRBV3-1 (or the pseudogene TRBV3-2) with TRBJ2-7; no clear D. CDR3 length: 15 residues. Germline V gene sequence: CDR1 LGHDT, CDR2 YNNKEL (reference sequence). V lost 0 bases, J lost 4 bases, and 13 bases lay in between. CDR3 sequence (DNA): TGTGCCAGCAGCCAAGAGTTACAGCTTGGGTACGAGCAGTACTTC. It specifies CASSQELQLGYEQYF.

The chain couples TRBV9 to TRBJ2-7, with D possibly matching TRBD2 (6 bases). Trimming shortened V by 5 bases and J by 2 bases, and 17 bases separated the two germline ends. CDR1 SGDLS and CDR2 YYNGEE come from the germline V gene. The CDR3 is 15 residues long. CDR3 region: CASSTEGRGPYEQYF. In nucleotides, the CDR3 is TGTGCCAGCAGTACCGAGGGGCGGGGACCCTACGAGCAGTACTTC.

This clone was seen once. This chain uses TRBV7-7 with TRBJ2-1, with no clear D. This CDR3 spans 11 amino acids. Trimming pared 5 bases from V and 15 bases from J, leaving 14 bases between. The germline V gene has CDR1 SSHAT and CDR2 FNYEAQ (reference sequence). The CDR3: CASSTALDLFF. The CDR3 coding sequence is TGTGCCAGCAGCACCGCCCTTGACTTGTTCTTC.

V and J are TRBV29-1 and TRBJ1-2; perhaps TRBD1 as D (5 bases). This CDR3 is built from 12 residues. Trimming pared 2 bases from V and 5 bases from J, leaving 9 bases between. In germline, CDR1 is SQVTM, CDR2 ANQGSEA. This chain's CDR3 is CSVERGSYGYTF. The CDR3, as DNA: TGCAGCGTTGAAAGGGGTAGTTATGGCTACACCTTC.

The V call is TRBV27, the J call TRBJ2-3; 8 bases line up with TRBD2. Per germline, CDR1 MNHEY and CDR2 SMNVEV (reference sequence). With V trimmed by 8 bases and J by 3 bases, 25 bases remained unmatched. The CDR3 is 20 residues long. Here the CDR3 reads CASCMFNPKTSAIPTDTQYF. In DNA, the CDR3 is TGTGCCAGCTGCATGTTTAACCCAAAGACTAGCGCGATACCGACAGATACGCAGTATTTT.

This sequence joins TRBV6-2 or TRBV6-3 and TRBJ2-3; TRBD2 might be the D (5 bases). The CDR3 is made up of 17 amino acids. Germline loops: CDR1 MNHEY, CDR2 SVGEGT. V was shortened by 2 bases and J by 3 bases, with 18 bases between the two germline ends. CDR3 sequence: CASSYETIHGGTDTQYF. CDR3 DNA: TGTGCCAGCAGTTACGAGACTATACACGGTGGGACAGATACGCAGTATTTT.